This note documents a single TCR beta chain sequence. Its recognized antigen is unknown. No base quality information exists; no much larger clone differs at one position. The data derive from a study of cytomegalovirus exposure and HLA in healthy donors (dated by TCRdb to about 2017). In terms of the full investigation: According to an earlier analysis of a few hundred of the donors, 150 million to 200 million T cells yielded 95 million to 140 million unique TCR beta sequences and approximately 300 Gb of sequence data. Among the roughly 400 genotyped donors, approximately 77% belonged to the genetic ancestry cluster associated with self-reported Caucasian donors. Among about 360 genotyped donors of the cohort, an average of approximately 240,000 unique TCR beta nucleotide sequences were sequenced per donor, about a sixth of them non-productive. Donor age, sex, ethnicity and CMV serostatus were collected together with the repertoire data. A few DR-DQ haplotypes were handled as single units for association and clustering because linkage in the cohort was strong. The study aimed to test whether signatures of past pathogen exposure could be identified by cataloging public T cell receptors. In a later analysis, previously published TCR beta repertoires from 550 to 700 donors were re-analyzed and high-resolution HLA genotyping was added so that TCR occurrence patterns could be studied. A later genetic analysis used genome-wide SNP genotypes for about 55% of the 666 donors, treating that subset as a discovery cohort. To predict cytomegalovirus infection status, the study brought together high-throughput TCR immunosequencing, statistical association of individual TCRs with disease status, and machine learning. Typing coverage differed by locus: A, B, C, DRB1 and DQB1 were typed in roughly 620-630 donors, DQA1 in 500 to 550, DPA1 in 600 to 610, and DPB1 in approximately 450. An earlier analysis of 587 of the donors used high-throughput TCR beta sequencing to judge whether each TCR beta V gene segment behaved as functional or pseudogenic. The study profiled the T cell repertoires of about 720 subjects by immunosequencing and related them to cytomegalovirus serostatus. In the later analysis, no new phenotypic data were used to find candidate immune exposures; instead, reliance was placed on TCR beta sequences and their occurrence across donors. Besides the first cohort of roughly 640 subjects, a separate validation cohort made up of 120 different subjects was used. All discovery cohort repertoires had been generated on a single sequencing platform. Around 330 gigabases of sequencing data and roughly 81 million unique TCR sequences made up an early release that covered nearly 650 HLA-typed donors. HLA typing included class I and class II loci at four-digit resolution.

CDR1 SGDLS and CDR2 YYNGEE were looked up in the germline V gene. At the junction V is shortened by 0 bases and J by 9 bases, with 12 bases in between. Including the terminal cysteine and phenylalanine, the CDR3 comprises 13 residues. The read is trimmed to its CDR3 DNA, 39 bases read in frame from base 1. The cohort was made up of 666 healthy bone marrow donors. Cohort members were all nominally healthy when sampled, although unrecorded immune exposures were likely present. The donor tested CMV seronegative, placing the donor among the 350 to 400 seronegative members of the cohort. Each donor provided a peripheral blood sample, and peripheral blood mononuclear cells were used for TCR beta sequencing. Genomic DNA extraction from the blood cell samples was performed with the Qiagen DNeasy Blood Extraction Kit. Libraries were made using the immunoSEQ multiplex PCR assay. For the multiplex PCR, a mixture combining 60 forward primers for TCR Vbeta segments and 13 reverse primers for TCR Jbeta segments was used. A multiplex PCR assay on genomic DNA amplified the CDR3 region of rearranged TCR beta genes. The amplified TCR beta libraries were sequenced on the Illumina HiSeq System as 87-base-pair reads. The study's own analysis went as follows. A later analysis tallied tens of millions of unique TCR beta chains across the 666 repertoires, and some 12 million of those chains were shared by two or more donors. A nearest-neighbor algorithm error-corrected the raw reads and collapsed the reads into unique sequences, merging closely related sequences to remove PCR and sequencing errors. To assign V, D and J gene segments, CDR3 sequences were aligned to IMGT reference sequences. For a sequence to be retained, a match of at least six nucleotides was required to both a V gene segment and a J gene segment. A rearrangement was called productive if the CDR3 had no stop codons and remained in frame with V and J, and every other rearrangement was called non-productive. Following IMGT convention, CDR3 was defined as the stretch from the second conserved V-encoded cysteine to the conserved J-encoded phenylalanine. In an earlier analysis of around 570 of the donors, sequences lacking an unambiguous match to a single V gene segment were excluded. An earlier analysis of almost 600 of the donors classified V segments as functional when productive rearrangements were above 56.7% and as segregating when the standard deviation between donors was above 5%. A statistical classification framework was built to diagnose cytomegalovirus status from the catalog of TCR beta chain sequences. In a later analysis, V and J genes were assigned by comparing TCR nucleotide sequences against IMGT/GENE-DB human TR gene sequences. In a later analysis, CDR3 sequences and most-parsimonious VDJ recombination scenarios were assigned using the TCRdist pipeline. A later analysis defined each TCR beta chain by its CDR3 amino acid sequence plus V-gene family, and excluded reads lacking a unique V-gene family. To address suspected cross-contamination and a sequencing artifact, a later analysis removed a few hundred highly shared, low-generation-probability nucleotide sequences. In a later analysis, a clonal expansion index for each public chain was calculated from normalized within-repertoire ranks of inferred template counts. In a later analysis, generation probabilities were computed with a VDJ recombination model fitted to out-of-frame rearrangements, and the resulting probabilities were checked against IGoR. In a later analysis, hypergeometric tests were used to score TCR-TCR, TCR-HLA and TCR-CMV co-occurrence, with a repertoire-size bias correction applied to TCR pairs. False discovery rates were estimated in a later analysis by permuting HLA or CMV assignments 20 times. In a later analysis, co-occurring TCRs were grouped using DBSCAN, with TCRdist sequence similarity added in when clustering inside HLA-allele-positive subsets. For co-occurrence clustering, repertoires with fewer than 30,000 or more than 120,000 public chains were excluded, along with five or six repertoires with anomalous nucleotide sharing. Held by TCRdb, this immuneACCESS table contains in-frame sequences only and omits some clones. Under half of the omission traces to an unresolved V gene where checked; the cause of the rest is unknown. The V and J calls and clone size come from that table; D and trimming were worked out from the DNA. In all, the sample holds 100,000 to 140,000 clones, and more than 65% of those were seen once. The ten largest make up approximately 2.2% of the sample.

Points the paper makes about the study in general: In a later genetic analysis, fewer N-insertions in productive TCRs were reported among donors in an Asian-associated ancestry cluster than the roughly 700-donor mean. Most CMV-associated TCR beta chains appeared to be HLA-restricted in a later analysis, and the HLA associations seemed to be driven largely by CMV exposure. Cytomegalovirus status was reported to be diagnosed by the classifier with high specificity and sensitivity in both the original and validation cohorts. According to the authors, the approach could potentially be generalized to other disease states and immunological phenotypes. In an earlier analysis of 587 of the donors, most TCR beta V segments appeared in productive rearrangements about 87% or about 30% of the time, broadly matching IMGT annotations. HLA typing was unavailable for some donors at each locus, so association tests used only the typed subset. A cluster of highly shared sequence variants was judged likely to be a technical artifact of the sequencing pipeline. According to a later analysis, TCR association rates differed among HLA loci, with DRB1 alleles showing the most associated TCRs and HLA-C alleles showing the fewest. In a later analysis, 16,951 TCR beta sequences were associated with specific HLA alleles at a false discovery rate of 0.05. Because counts were too low, about 17 rarely observed V segments, including chromosome 9 orphons, were excluded from the earlier analysis of 587 of the donors. The only immune exposure information available for the cohort was CMV serostatus. Some IMGT-functional V segments, including TRBV6-2 and TRBV6-3, could not be distinguished by the 87-base-pair reads and were therefore excluded. A total of about 180 TCR beta chains were listed by the study as associated with cytomegalovirus. Roughly uniform sequencing depth across donors was assumed in presence/absence analyses, although this assumption may not hold. A further reported finding was that TCR beta sequences accurately predicted the HLA-A and HLA-B alleles for most subjects in the first cohort. Compared with equally common non-associated chains, HLA-associated TCR beta chains in a later analysis were more clonally expanded and had lower generation probabilities. Linkage disequilibrium might explain the correlated functional status among segregating V segments, but an unknown experimental factor could not be excluded. Only TCR beta chains were sequenced in this cohort, and the absence of alpha or paired-chain data limited detectable features. Strong co-occurrence of HLA alleles, especially DR and DQ, made assigning TCR associations to individual alleles difficult. A few of the identified cytomegalovirus-associated TCR beta chains were confirmed in vitro to be specific for cytomegalovirus antigens. A later analysis reported that several top co-occurrence clusters appeared linked to parvovirus B19, influenza, CMV and Epstein-Barr virus. A later genetic analysis associated a missense DCLRE1C variant with V-gene and J-gene trimming of TCR beta chains, and an independent cohort replicated the association. Most TCR sequences were observed very rarely across donors, whereas some public TCRs were present in many individuals.

The specimen was PBMCs. The sequence was obtained from a man aged 25 to 45 in good health and CMV-seronegative. This chain is built from TRBV9 and TRBJ1-1; possibly the D gene is TRBD1, per 6 matching bases. The CDR3 region reads CASSVVGGAQAFF. The sequenced DNA is TGTGCCAGCAGCGTAGTTGGGGGGGCTCAAGCTTTCTTT.